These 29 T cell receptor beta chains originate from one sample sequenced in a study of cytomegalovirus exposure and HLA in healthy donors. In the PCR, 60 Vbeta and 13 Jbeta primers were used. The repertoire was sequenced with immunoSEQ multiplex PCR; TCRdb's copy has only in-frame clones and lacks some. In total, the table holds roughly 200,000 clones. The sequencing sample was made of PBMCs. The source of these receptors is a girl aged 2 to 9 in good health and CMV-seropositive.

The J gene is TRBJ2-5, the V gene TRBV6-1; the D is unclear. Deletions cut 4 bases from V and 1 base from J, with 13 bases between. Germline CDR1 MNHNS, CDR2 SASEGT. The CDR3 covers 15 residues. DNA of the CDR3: TGTGCCAGCAGTGTGTGGGCAGGCCCCCAAGAGACCCAGTACTTC. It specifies CASSVWAGPQETQYF.

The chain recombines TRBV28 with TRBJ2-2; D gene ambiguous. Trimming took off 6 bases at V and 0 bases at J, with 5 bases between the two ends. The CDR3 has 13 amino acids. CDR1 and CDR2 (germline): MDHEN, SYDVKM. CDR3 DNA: TGTGCCAGCAGGCTAGCGAACACCGGGGAGCTGTTTTTT. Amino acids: CASRLANTGELFF.

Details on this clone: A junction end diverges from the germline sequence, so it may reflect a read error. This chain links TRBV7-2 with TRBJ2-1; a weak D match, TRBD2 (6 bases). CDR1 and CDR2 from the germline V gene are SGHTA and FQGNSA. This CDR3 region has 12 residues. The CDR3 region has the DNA TGTGCCAGCAGCACCGAGGGACTGACTTCCGTCTTC. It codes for CASSTEGLTSVF.

As DNA, the CDR3 is TGCAGTGCTAGAACGGGAACTGAAGCTTTCTTT. This codes for CSARTGTEAFF. This chain joins TRBV20-1 and TRBJ1-1; no firm D call. V was trimmed by 2 bases and J by 5 bases, leaving 6 bases between them. In germline, CDR1 is DFQATT, CDR2 SNEGSKA (reference sequence). The CDR3 length is 11 residues.

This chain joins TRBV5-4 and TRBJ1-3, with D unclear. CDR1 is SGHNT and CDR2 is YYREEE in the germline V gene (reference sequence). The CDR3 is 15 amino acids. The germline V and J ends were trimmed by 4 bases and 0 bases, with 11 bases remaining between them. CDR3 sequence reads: CASSRISSSGNTIYF. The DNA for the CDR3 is TGTGCCAGCAGCCGAATCTCGAGCTCTGGAAACACCATATATTTT.

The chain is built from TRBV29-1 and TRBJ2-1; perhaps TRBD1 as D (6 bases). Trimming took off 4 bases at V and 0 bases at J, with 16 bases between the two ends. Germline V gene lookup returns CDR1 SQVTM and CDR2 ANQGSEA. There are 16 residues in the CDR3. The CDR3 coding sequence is TGCAGCGTTGTGGGACAAAGCACAAGCTCCTACAATGAGCAGTTCTTC. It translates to CSVVGQSTSSYNEQFF.

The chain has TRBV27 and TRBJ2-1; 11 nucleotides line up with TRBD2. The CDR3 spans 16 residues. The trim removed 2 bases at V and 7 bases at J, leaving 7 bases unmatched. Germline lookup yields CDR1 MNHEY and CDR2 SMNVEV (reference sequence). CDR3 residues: CASSLTLAGGRNEQFF. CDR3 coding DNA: TGTGCCAGCAGTTTAACCCTAGCGGGAGGTCGGAATGAGCAGTTCTTC.

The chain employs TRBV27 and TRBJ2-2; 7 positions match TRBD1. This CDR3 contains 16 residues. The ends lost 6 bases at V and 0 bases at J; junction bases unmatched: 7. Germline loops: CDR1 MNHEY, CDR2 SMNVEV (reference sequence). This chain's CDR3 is CASRTLTGTNTGELFF. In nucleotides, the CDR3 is TGTGCCAGCAGGACTCTGACAGGGACGAACACCGGGGAGCTGTTTTTT.

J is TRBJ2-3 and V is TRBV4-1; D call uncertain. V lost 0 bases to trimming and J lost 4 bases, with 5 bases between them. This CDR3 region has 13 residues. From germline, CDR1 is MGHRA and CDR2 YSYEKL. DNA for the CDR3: TGCGCCAGCAGCCAAGATCTATCAGATACGCAGTATTTT. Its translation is CASSQDLSDTQYF.

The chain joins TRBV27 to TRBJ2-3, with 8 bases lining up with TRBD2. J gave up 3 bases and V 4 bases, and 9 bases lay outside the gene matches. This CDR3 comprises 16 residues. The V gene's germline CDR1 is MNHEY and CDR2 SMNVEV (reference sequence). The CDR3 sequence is CASSSERESRTDTQYF. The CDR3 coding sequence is TGTGCCAGCAGTTCCGAGCGGGAGAGTCGGACAGATACGCAGTATTTT.

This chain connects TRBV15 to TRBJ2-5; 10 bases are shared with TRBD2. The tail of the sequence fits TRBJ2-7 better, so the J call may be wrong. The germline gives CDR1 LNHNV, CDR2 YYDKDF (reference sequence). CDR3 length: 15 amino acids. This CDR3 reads CATSSPTSGIYEQYF. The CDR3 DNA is TGTGCCACCAGCTCCCCTACTAGCGGGATTTACGAGCAGTACTTC.

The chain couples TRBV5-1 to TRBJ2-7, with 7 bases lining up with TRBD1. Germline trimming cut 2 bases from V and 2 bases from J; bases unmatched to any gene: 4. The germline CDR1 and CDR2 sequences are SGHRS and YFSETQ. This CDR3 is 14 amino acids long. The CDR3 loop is CASSLTGVAYEQYF. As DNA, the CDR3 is TGCGCCAGCAGCTTAACAGGGGTTGCCTACGAGCAGTACTTC.

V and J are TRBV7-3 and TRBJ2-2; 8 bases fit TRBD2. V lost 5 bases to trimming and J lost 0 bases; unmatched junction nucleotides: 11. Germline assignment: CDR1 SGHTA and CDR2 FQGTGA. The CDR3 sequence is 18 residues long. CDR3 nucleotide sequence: TGTGCCAGCAGCAAGACGAAGCTTAGCGGGACGAACACCGGGGAGCTGTTTTTT. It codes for CASSKTKLSGTNTGELFF.

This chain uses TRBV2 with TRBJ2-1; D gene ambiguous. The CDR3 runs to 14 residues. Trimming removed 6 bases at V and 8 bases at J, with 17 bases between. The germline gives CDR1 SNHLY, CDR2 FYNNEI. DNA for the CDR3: TGTGCCAGCAGGAAGGAAGCGCGAGCACATGAGCAGTTCTTC. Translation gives CASRKEARAHEQFF.

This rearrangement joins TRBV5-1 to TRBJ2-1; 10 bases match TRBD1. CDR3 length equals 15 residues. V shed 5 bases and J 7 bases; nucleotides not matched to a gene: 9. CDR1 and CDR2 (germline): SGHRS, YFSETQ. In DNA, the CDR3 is TGCGCCAGCAGTCCGCTCGGGACAGGGGAGAATGAGCAGTTCTTC. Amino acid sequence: CASSPLGTGENEQFF.

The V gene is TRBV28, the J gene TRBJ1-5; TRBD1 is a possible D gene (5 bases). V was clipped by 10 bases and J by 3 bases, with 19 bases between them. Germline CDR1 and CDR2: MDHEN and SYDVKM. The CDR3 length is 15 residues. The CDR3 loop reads CATYLTGGDNQPQHF. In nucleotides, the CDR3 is TGTGCCACCTACCTCACGGGGGGGGACAATCAGCCCCAGCATTTT.

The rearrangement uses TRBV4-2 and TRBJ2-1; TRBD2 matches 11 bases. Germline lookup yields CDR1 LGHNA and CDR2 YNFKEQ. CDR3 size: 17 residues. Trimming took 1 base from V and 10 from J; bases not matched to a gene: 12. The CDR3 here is CASSQAFSGREAWEQFF. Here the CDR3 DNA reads TGTGCCAGCAGCCAAGCATTTAGCGGGAGGGAGGCTTGGGAGCAGTTCTTC.

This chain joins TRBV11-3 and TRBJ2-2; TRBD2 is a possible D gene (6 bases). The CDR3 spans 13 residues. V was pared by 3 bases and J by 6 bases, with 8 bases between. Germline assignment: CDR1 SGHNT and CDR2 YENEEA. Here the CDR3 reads CASSLRDPGELFF. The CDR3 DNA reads TGTGCCAGCAGCTTGCGGGACCCCGGGGAGCTGTTTTTT.

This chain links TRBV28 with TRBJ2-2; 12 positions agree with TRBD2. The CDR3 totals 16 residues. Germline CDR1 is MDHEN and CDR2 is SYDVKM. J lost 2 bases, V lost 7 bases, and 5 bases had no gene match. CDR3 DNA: TGTGCCAGCATGACTAGCGGGAGTGACAACACCGGGGAGCTGTTTTTT. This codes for CASMTSGSDNTGELFF.

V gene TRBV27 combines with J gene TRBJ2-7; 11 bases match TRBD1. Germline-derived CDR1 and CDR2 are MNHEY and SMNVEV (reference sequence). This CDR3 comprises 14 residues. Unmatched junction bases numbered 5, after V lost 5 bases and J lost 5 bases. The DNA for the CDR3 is TGTGCCAGCAGTCAACGGGACAGGGGGAACGAGCAGTACTTC. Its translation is CASSQRDRGNEQYF.

The CDR3 spells CASSGREVGETQYF. In DNA, the CDR3 is TGTGCCAGCAGTGGGAGGGAAGTGGGAGAGACCCAGTACTTC. The chain employs TRBV2 and TRBJ2-5, with a tentative D call TRBD2 (6 bases). V was shortened by 4 bases and J by 4 bases, with 13 bases between the two germline ends. Germline lookup yields CDR1 SNHLY and CDR2 FYNNEI. The CDR3 is 14 amino acids.

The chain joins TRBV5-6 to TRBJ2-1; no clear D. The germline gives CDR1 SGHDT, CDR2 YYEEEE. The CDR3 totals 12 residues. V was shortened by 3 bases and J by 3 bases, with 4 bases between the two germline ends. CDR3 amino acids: CASSSIYNEQFF. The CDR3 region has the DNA TGTGCCAGCAGCTCTATCTACAATGAGCAGTTCTTC.

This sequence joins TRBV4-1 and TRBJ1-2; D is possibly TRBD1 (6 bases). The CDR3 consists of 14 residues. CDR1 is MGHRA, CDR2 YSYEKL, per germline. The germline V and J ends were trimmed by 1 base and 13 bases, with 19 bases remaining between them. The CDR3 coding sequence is TGCGCCAGCAGCCAAGGAGGGGGGGGAAGGAAGGTCACCTTC. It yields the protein CASSQGGGGRKVTF.

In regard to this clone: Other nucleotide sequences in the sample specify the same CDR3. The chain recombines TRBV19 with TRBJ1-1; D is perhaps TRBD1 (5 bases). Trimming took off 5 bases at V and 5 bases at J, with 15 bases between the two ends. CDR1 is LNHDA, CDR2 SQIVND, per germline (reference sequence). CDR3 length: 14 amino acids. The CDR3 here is CASSSGQGGTEAFF. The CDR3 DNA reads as TGTGCCAGTAGTTCCGGGCAGGGCGGAACTGAAGCTTTCTTT.

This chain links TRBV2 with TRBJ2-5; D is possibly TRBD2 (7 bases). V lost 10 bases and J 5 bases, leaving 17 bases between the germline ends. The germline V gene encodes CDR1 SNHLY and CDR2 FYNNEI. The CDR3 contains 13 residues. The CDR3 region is CANLRGAGETQYF. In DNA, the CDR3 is TGTGCCAATCTCCGGGGGGCGGGGGAGACCCAGTACTTC.

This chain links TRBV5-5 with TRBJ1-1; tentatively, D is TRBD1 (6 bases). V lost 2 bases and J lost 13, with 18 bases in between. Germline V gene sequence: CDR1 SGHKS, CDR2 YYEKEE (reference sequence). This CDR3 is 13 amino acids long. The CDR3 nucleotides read TGTGCCAGCAGCTTCCGGGACACCCTTAAAGTTTTCTTT. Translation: CASSFRDTLKVFF.

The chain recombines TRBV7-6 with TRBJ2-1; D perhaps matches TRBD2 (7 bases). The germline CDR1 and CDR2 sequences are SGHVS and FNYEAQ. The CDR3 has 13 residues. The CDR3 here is CDTTWGGRNEQFF. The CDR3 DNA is TGTGACACAACTTGGGGGGGCCGCAATGAGCAGTTCTTC.

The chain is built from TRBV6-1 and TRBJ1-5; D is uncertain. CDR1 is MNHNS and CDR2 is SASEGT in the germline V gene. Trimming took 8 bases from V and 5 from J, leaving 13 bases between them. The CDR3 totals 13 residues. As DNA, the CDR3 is TGTGCCAGCGGACTAGGAACTTATCAGCCCCAGCATTTT. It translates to CASGLGTYQPQHF.

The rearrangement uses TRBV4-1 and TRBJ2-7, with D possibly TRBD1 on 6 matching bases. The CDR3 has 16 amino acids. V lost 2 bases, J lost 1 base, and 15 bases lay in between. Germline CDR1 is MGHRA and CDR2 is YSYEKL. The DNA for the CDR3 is TGCGCCAGCAGCCAACTGTGGGGGCAAACGTCCTACGAGCAGTACTTC. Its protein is CASSQLWGQTSYEQYF.